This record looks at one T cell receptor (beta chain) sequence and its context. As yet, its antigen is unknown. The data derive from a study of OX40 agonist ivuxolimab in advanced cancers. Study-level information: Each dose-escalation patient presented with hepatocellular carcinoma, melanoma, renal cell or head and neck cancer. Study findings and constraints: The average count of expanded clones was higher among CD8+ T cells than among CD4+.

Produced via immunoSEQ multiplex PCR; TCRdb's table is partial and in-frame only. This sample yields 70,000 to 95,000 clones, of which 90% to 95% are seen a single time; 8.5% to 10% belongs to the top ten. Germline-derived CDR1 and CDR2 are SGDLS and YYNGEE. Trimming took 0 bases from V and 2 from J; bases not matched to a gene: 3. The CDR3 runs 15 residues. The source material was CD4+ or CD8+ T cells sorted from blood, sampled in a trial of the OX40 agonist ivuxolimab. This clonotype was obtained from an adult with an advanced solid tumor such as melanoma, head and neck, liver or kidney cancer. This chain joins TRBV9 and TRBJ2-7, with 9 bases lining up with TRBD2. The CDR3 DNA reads TGTGCCAGCAGCGTAGGTCCTAGCGGGACCTACGAGCAGTACTTC. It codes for CASSVGPSGTYEQYF. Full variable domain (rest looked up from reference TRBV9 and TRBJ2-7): DSGVTQTPKHLITATGQRVTLRCSPRSGDLSVYWYQQSLDQGLQFLIQYYNGEERAKGNILERFSAQQFPDLHSELNLSSLELGDSALYFCASSVGPSGTYEQYFGPGTRLTVT.